This T cell receptor (beta chain) was recorded in a study of cytotoxic CD8 clonotypes in ibrutinib-treated CLL. At the level of the study: Samples showed on average about 240,000 productive templates and over 80,000 productive rearrangements.

Repertoires were generated with immunoSEQ multiplex PCR, while TCRdb's copy carries only in-frame clones and drops some. In the table there are about 8,600 clones, more than 70% of which are singletons. Germline assignment: CDR1 SGHRS and CDR2 YFSETQ. The CDR3 is 16 residues long. Trimming took 0 bases from V and 6 from J; bases not matched to a gene: 6. The TCR was taken from a human donor with chronic lymphocytic leukemia. Specimen: PBMCs, collected before ibrutinib treatment. The genes are TRBV5-1 and TRBJ2-3; 11 bases map to TRBD2. This CDR3 is CASSLVAGGPGDTQYF. CDR3 DNA: TGCGCCAGCAGCTTGGTAGCGGGAGGGCCAGGGGATACGCAGTATTTT.